This T cell receptor beta chain stems from a study of T-cell reconstitution after alpha-beta-depleted transplantation in children (TCRdb year 2016). A note on the overall study: T-cell immune reconstitution after TCRalphabeta/CD19-depleted allogeneic hematopoietic cell transplantation in children was quantitatively tracked in the study by means of TCR repertoire profiling.

Germline trimming: 5 bases from V, 1 base from J; junction bases outside gene matches: 4. The CDR3 goes from the cysteine to the phenylalanine over 15 residues. Only the CDR3 DNA stays, 45 bases, in frame from base 1. Reading the germline V gene gives CDR1 SGHVS and CDR2 FQNEAQ. Note on this clonotype: What this receptor recognizes is not known. No quality values exist for individual bases; no much larger clone is one base distant.

Receptor libraries were prepared by PCR. Data came from an Illumina HiSeq 2500. TCR libraries were prepared with molecular barcoding, using unique molecular identifiers to normalize TCRbeta repertoire quantification. The raw public data were reprocessed by TCRdb itself: fastp quality trimming at Q25, MiXCR clonotype calling, in-frame beta chains only. Every distinct CDR3 protein forms one entry, paired with its most common genes and DNA. This sample is represented by nearly 550,000 distinct CDR3 sequences; approximately 20% of them were singletons. Approximately 3% of the sample is in the top ten clones.

The chain uses TRBV7-8 and TRBJ2-7; 11 central bases correspond to TRBD2. Sequenced here: PBMCs from the stem cell graft donor, sampled from the stem cell graft. The clonotype originates from a human donor who donated a stem cell graft to a child with acute lymphoblastic leukemia. The encoded CDR3 is CASSPSSGRSYEQYF. The DNA sequence is given as TGTGCCAGCAGCCCATCTAGCGGGAGGTCCTACGAGCAGTACTTC.